Listed below are T cell receptor beta chains from one sample, sequenced in a study of monozygotic twins with inflammatory bowel disease. TCRdb reprocessed the 5' RACE reads and reports one entry per CDR3 protein, with no DNA. The sample totals 350,000 to 550,000 distinct CDR3 sequences. Specimen: blood. The source is a human donor with ulcerative colitis or Crohn's disease, or a healthy co-twin of an affected twin (not recorded which). The CDR3 runs from the conserved cysteine through the conserved F or W.

TRBJ2-7	TRBV20-1	CSASSLSGSSYEQYF
TRBJ1-2	TRBV25-1	CASSERGGDGYTF
TRBJ2-5	TRBV7-6	CASSILRRETQYF
TRBJ1-2	TRBV29-1	CSVEAGEDYGYTF
TRBJ2-5	TRBV5-6	CASSSWGGRRFMETQYF
TRBJ2-2	TRBV19	CASRIGAQNTGELFF
TRBJ2-1	TRBV28	CASSFQYGTSGEYEQFF
TRBJ2-6	TRBV5-1	CASSLDGGVNGANVLTF
TRBJ1-1	TRBV20-1	CSAFRDRDTEAFF
TRBJ2-2	TRBV18	CASSLLQWRDTGELFF
TRBJ2-3	TRBV18	CASTSQGAVSDTQYF
TRBJ2-2	TRBV28	CASSLYPYAGGPGELFF
TRBJ2-3	TRBV12-3/TRBV12-4	CASSDPASGMLTDTQYF
TRBJ2-1	TRBV5-1	CASSPVLLGEQFF
TRBJ2-2	TRBV6-5	CASSYETSLTGELFF
TRBJ2-1	TRBV15	CATSREKGLGNNEQFF
TRBJ1-5	TRBV5-4	CASSFRDSAYGSNQPQHF
TRBJ2-7	TRBV6-5	CASKKTGFEEQYF
TRBJ2-1	TRBV14	CASSQEIGNEQFF
TRBJ1-2	TRBV7-9	CASRREGNGYTF
TRBJ1-1	TRBV3-1	CASSPGQPNTEAFF
TRBJ2-7	TRBV12-3/TRBV12-4	CASRGLNYEQYF
TRBJ1-5	TRBV20-1	CSARDSTGGWGNQPQHF
TRBJ2-4	TRBV7-8	CASSSYRGIQYF
TRBJ2-7	TRBV20-1	CSARNIRLSGALYGQYF
TRBJ1-1	TRBV19	CASSPYRGRNTEAFF
TRBJ2-3	TRBV4-1	CASSQDGGAADTQYF
TRBJ2-3	TRBV5-6	CASSLGQGPSTDTQYF
TRBJ2-3	TRBV5-4	CASTEMPGSSTDTQYF
TRBJ2-3	TRBV5-4	CASSLGGVGRPSTDTQYF
TRBJ2-5	TRBV7-9	CASSLGLLETQYF
TRBJ2-2	TRBV7-9	CASSSLGTSGELFF
TRBJ2-2	TRBV11-2	CASSLDFILGDTGELFF
TRBJ1-1	TRBV5-1	CASSLELQGLPEAFF
TRBJ1-4	TRBV18	CASSFETGETNEKLFF
TRBJ2-2	TRBV7-9	CASSLGPASTVSFF
TRBJ1-1	TRBV2	CASSKGRGTTTFF
TRBJ2-7	TRBV27	CASSLTLGPEQYF
TRBJ2-7	TRBV20-1	CSARDFKGQGYEQYF